A single sample is the source of the 22 T cell receptor beta chains below, sequenced in a study of T cell clones after liver transplantation. Sequencing used immunoSEQ multiplex PCR; TCRdb keeps in-frame clones, though not all of them. This sample has around 70,000 clones, with around 92% found just once. The sequencing here drew on CD4+ T cells from blood, taken about 26 months after liver transplant. Source of these receptors: a human patient who received a liver transplant. Some of these T cells may belong to the graft donor.

The rearrangement joins TRBV11-2 to TRBJ1-5; 9 bases are shared with TRBD1. Germline V gene lookup returns CDR1 SGHAT and CDR2 FQNNGV. Germline trimming cut 4 bases from V and 8 bases from J; bases unmatched to any gene: 6. The CDR3 spans 14 residues. CDR3 DNA: TGTGCCAGCAGCTCAGGACAGGGGCGGGAGCCCCAGCATTTT. Translated, it gives CASSSGQGREPQHF.

In DNA form, the CDR3 reads TGTGCCAGCAGTTTAGGTACTACCTCTCAGTTCTTC. This codes for CASSLGTTSQFF. The chain links TRBV28 to TRBJ2-1; D is unresolved. The CDR3 is 12 amino acids. Trimming stripped 2 bases from V and 13 bases from J, with 12 bases between. The germline V gene has CDR1 MDHEN and CDR2 SYDVKM. The complete variable domain, with remaining parts taken from reference TRBV28 and TRBJ2-1, reads DVKVTQSSRYLVKRTGEKVFLECVQDMDHENMFWYRQDPGLGLRLIYFSYDVKMKEKGDIPEGYSVSREKKERFSLILESASTNQTSMYLCASSLGTTSQFFGPGTRLTVL.

The chain uses TRBV4-1 and TRBJ2-7; 16 positions agree with TRBD2. V lost 3 bases and J lost 0; bases outside the gene matches: 8. This CDR3 has 19 amino acids. The V gene's germline CDR1 is MGHRA and CDR2 YSYEKL. The CDR3, as DNA: TGCGCCAGCAGCCAGCTTCCGGGACTAGCGGGAGGGAGCTCCTACGAGCAGTACTTC. It codes for CASSQLPGLAGGSSYEQYF.

This clone appeared a single time. This chain uses TRBV5-1 with TRBJ1-2, with D possibly being TRBD1 (6 bases). The V end was cut by 4 bases, the J end by 0 bases, with 16 bases between. CDR1 and CDR2 from the germline V gene are SGHRS and YFSETQ. The CDR3 length is 16 residues. The CDR3 is CASSPRPGAANYGYTF. The DNA of the CDR3 is TGCGCCAGCAGCCCCCGGCCAGGGGCGGCTAACTATGGCTACACCTTC. Based on the CDR3 plus reference TRBV5-1 and TRBJ1-2, the full variable domain is KAGVTQTPRYLIKTRGQQVTLSCSPISGHRSVSWYQQTPGQGLQFLFEYFSETQRNKGNFPGRFSGRQFSNSRSEMNVSTLELGDSALYLCASSPRPGAANYGYTFGSGTRLTVV.

V gene TRBV30 combines with J gene TRBJ2-7; TRBD2 aligns across 7 bases. The junction had 10 bases not matched to a gene; V was cut back by 4 bases and J by 7 bases. This CDR3 has 13 amino acids. CDR1 is GTSNPN and CDR2 is SVGIG in the germline V gene (reference sequence). The CDR3 sequence: CAWTGGNYGEQYF. In nucleotides, the CDR3 is TGTGCCTGGACGGGGGGTAACTACGGTGAGCAGTACTTC. The full variable domain, its missing parts supplied by reference TRBV30 and TRBJ2-7, is SQTIHQWPATLVQPVGSPLSLECTVEGTSNPNLYWYRQAAGRGLQLLFYSVGIGQISSEVPQNLSASRPQDRQFILSSKKLLLSDSGFYLCAWTGGNYGEQYFGPGTRLTVT.

The V gene is TRBV16, the J gene TRBJ2-3; TRBD2 matches at 7 bases. Unmatched junction bases numbered 9, after V lost 0 bases and J lost 0 bases. The V gene's germline CDR1 is KGHSY and CDR2 FQNENV. This CDR3 has 18 amino acids. DNA of the CDR3: TGTGCCAGCAGCCAATCGTGGGCTAGCGGACCTAGCACAGATACGCAGTATTTT. As protein: CASSQSWASGPSTDTQYF.

The chain employs TRBV28 and TRBJ2-2, with 7 bases identical to TRBD1. Germline V gene sequence: CDR1 MDHEN, CDR2 SYDVKM. This CDR3 region has 14 residues. The ends lost 5 bases at V and 3 bases at J; junction bases unmatched: 3. In DNA form, the CDR3 reads TGTGCCAGCAGTCCAGGGGGTTACACCGGGGAGCTGTTTTTT. The encoded protein is CASSPGGYTGELFF. Full variable domain (missing parts from reference TRBV28 and TRBJ2-2): DVKVTQSSRYLVKRTGEKVFLECVQDMDHENMFWYRQDPGLGLRLIYFSYDVKMKEKGDIPEGYSVSREKKERFSLILESASTNQTSMYLCASSPGGYTGELFFGEGSRLTVL.

V gene TRBV21-1 combines with J gene TRBJ1-3. TRBV21-1 is described as a pseudogene. The CDR3 sequence is 11 residues long. The CDR3 spells CASSKICTIYF. In nucleotides, the CDR3 is TGTGCCAGCAGCAAAATCTGCACCATATATTTT.

The rearrangement links TRBV29-1 to TRBJ2-3; 10 bases are a match to TRBD2. The germline gives CDR1 SQVTM, CDR2 ANQGSEA. This CDR3 comprises 15 residues. V gave up 4 bases and J gave up 0 bases; unmatched junction bases: 4. The CDR3 here is CSVVGLAASTDTQYF. The CDR3 nucleotides are TGCAGCGTTGTAGGACTAGCGGCTAGCACAGATACGCAGTATTTT.

The V and J genes are TRBV2 and TRBJ2-7; 10 bases line up with TRBD2. V lost 2 bases to trimming and J lost 3 bases; unmatched junction nucleotides: 4. Looked up from germline, CDR1 is SNHLY and CDR2 is FYNNEI. This CDR3 is built from 15 residues. The CDR3 DNA reads TGTGCCAGCAGTGAAAGCGGGGGGGGCGACTACGAGCAGTACTTC. This sequence encodes CASSESGGGDYEQYF. The full variable domain, in which reference TRBV2 and TRBJ2-7 provide the parts outside the CDR3, is EPEVTQTPSHQVTQMGQEVILRCVPISNHLYFYWYRQILGQKVEFLVSFYNNEISEKSEIFDDQFSVERPDGSNFTLKIRSTKLEDSAMYFCASSESGGGDYEQYFGPGTRLTVT.

The V call is TRBV28, the J call TRBJ2-3; the D call may be TRBD1 or TRBD2 (5 bases each). The length of the CDR3 is 15 residues. Trimming took 5 bases from V and 8 from J, leaving 20 bases between them. The V gene's germline CDR1 is MDHEN and CDR2 SYDVKM. CDR3 loop: CASSSSALRGGTQYF. CDR3 bases: TGTGCCAGCAGTAGTTCAGCGCTCCGTGGGGGTACGCAGTATTTT.

CDR3 amino acids: CASSPKDRGSYEQYF. In DNA form, the CDR3 reads TGTGCCAGCAGTCCCAAGGACAGGGGGTCCTACGAGCAGTACTTC. The chain is built from TRBV6-6 and TRBJ2-7; TRBD1 matches at 10 bases. V trimming: 5 bases; J trimming: 1 base; junction bases outside the gene matches: 5. The CDR3 is 15 residues long. CDR1 MNHNY and CDR2 SVGAGI come from the germline V gene (reference sequence).

This clone was seen only once. The V call is TRBV7-9, the J call TRBJ2-1; maybe TRBD1 (6 bases). Germline values: CDR1 SEHNR, CDR2 FQNEAQ (reference sequence). Trimming cost V 0 bases and J 0 bases, with 12 bases left between them. The CDR3 covers 17 residues. The CDR3 loop is CASSLAGGRSSYNEQFF. CDR3 DNA: TGTGCCAGCAGCTTAGCAGGGGGACGAAGCTCCTACAATGAGCAGTTCTTC.

The chain has TRBV11-3 and TRBJ2-2; D call uncertain. V lost 5 bases and J lost 0, with 10 bases in between. In germline, CDR1 is SGHNT, CDR2 YENEEA. The CDR3 is 15 amino acids. The CDR3 sequence is CASSQRTSNTGELFF. The CDR3, as DNA: TGTGCCAGCAGCCAAAGGACCTCGAACACCGGGGAGCTGTTTTTT.

The CDR3 loop is CASSPTSGSRYEQYF. The DNA of the CDR3 is TGTGCCAGCAGCCCTACTAGCGGGAGCCGTTACGAGCAGTACTTC. The chain has TRBV7-2 and TRBJ2-7; 11 bases map to TRBD2. V lost 5 bases, J lost 4 bases, and 7 bases stayed unmatched. Germline assignment: CDR1 SGHTA and CDR2 FQGNSA. There are 15 residues in the CDR3.

V usage is TRBV6-6 and J usage is TRBJ2-7; possible D gene TRBD2, 6 bases. The CDR3 runs to 15 residues. Germline V gives CDR1 MNHNY, CDR2 SVGAGI (reference sequence). V lost 5 bases and J lost 1, with 15 bases in between. The CDR3 DNA is TGTGCCAGCAGTCCCTCGCGTAGCGGATCCTACGAGCAGTACTTC. Translated: CASSPSRSGSYEQYF.

V and J are TRBV7-8 and TRBJ2-7; D is undetermined. This CDR3 comprises 14 residues. Germline CDR1 SGHVS, CDR2 FQNEAQ. V lost 6 bases and J lost 0, with 12 bases in between. This CDR3 is CASRPVKSSYEQYF. CDR3 DNA: TGTGCCAGCAGACCTGTAAAAAGCTCCTACGAGCAGTACTTC.

The V call is TRBV6-5, the J call TRBJ1-1; D is uncertain. The CDR3 runs to 14 residues. V shed 0 bases and J shed 4 bases, with 9 bases lying between them. CDR1 is MNHEY and CDR2 is SVGAGI in the germline V gene. The CDR3 DNA reads TGTGCCAGCAGTTACTCGTCTGGGAGCACTGAAGCTTTCTTT. Its protein product is CASSYSSGSTEAFF.

V and J are TRBV7-9 and TRBJ2-5; 7 bases are a match to TRBD1. CDR1 is SEHNR, CDR2 FQNEAQ, per germline (reference sequence). There are 14 residues in the CDR3. With 5 bases clipped from V and 3 bases from J, the junction kept 6 bases outside the gene matches. Written as DNA, the CDR3 is TGTGCCAGCAGCCCGGGACAGCCTAAAGAGACCCAGTACTTC. Its protein product is CASSPGQPKETQYF.

This clone was seen just once. In DNA, the CDR3 is TGTGCCAGCAGTATCAGGGGTGGGCGCGAAAAACTGTTTTTT. Translating it yields CASSIRGGREKLFF. The chain couples TRBV28 to TRBJ1-4, with TRBD1 as a possible D gene (6 bases). V was shortened by 5 bases and J by 8 bases, with 15 bases between the two germline ends. The CDR3 totals 14 residues. Germline V gene data show CDR1 as MDHEN and CDR2 as SYDVKM.

The genes are TRBV6-4 and TRBJ1-1; D uncertain. V lost 6 bases to trimming and J lost 6 bases, with 23 bases between them. The CDR3 is made up of 16 amino acids. Germline CDR1 reads MRHNA; CDR2 reads SNTAGT. This CDR3 reads CASSRSSDVGTSEAFF. CDR3 sequence (DNA): TGTGCCAGCAGCCGGTCCAGTGACGTAGGAACATCTGAAGCTTTCTTT.

CDR3 coding DNA: TGTGCCAGCAGCACCCAGGGGGCAGATACGCAGTATTTT. Residues: CASSTQGADTQYF. The rearrangement uses TRBV7-3 and TRBJ2-3; TRBD1 aligns across 7 bases. Germline assignment: CDR1 SGHTA and CDR2 FQGTGA. Trimming at V came to 5 bases and at J to 4 bases, leaving 3 bases not matched to a gene. The CDR3 runs 13 residues.